Below, one T cell receptor (beta chain) is given with its context. These data come from a study of OX40 agonist ivuxolimab in advanced cancers. Sequencing was performed with immunoSEQ multiplex PCR; in TCRdb, only in-frame clones are kept and a portion is missing. The sample contains tens of thousands of clones, around 89% of which appear only once. This receptor was taken from an adult with an advanced solid tumor such as melanoma, head and neck, liver or kidney cancer. The sample in question was CD4+ or CD8+ T cells sorted from blood, obtained in a trial of the OX40 agonist ivuxolimab.

The CDR3 is CASSGEGGSNQPQHF. The CDR3 bases are TGTGCCAGCAGTGGAGAAGGGGGCAGCAATCAGCCCCAGCATTTT. The V call is TRBV6-1, the J call TRBJ1-5; TRBD1 aligns across 7 bases. Trimming at V came to 4 bases and at J to 1 base, leaving 4 bases not matched to a gene. CDR3 length: 15 residues. CDR1 is MNHNS and CDR2 is SASEGT in the germline V gene.